These T cell receptor beta chains were read from a single sample in a study of regulatory T cells in long-lasting Graves disease. MiXCR, run by TCRdb on the multiplex PCR reads, gives a single entry per CDR3 protein. This sample has around 500,000 distinct CDR3 sequences, with about 16% found just once. The data also belong to a second study, concerning T cells in Graves' hyperthyroidism and ophthalmopathy.

This specimen was peripheral blood mononuclear cells (PBMCs), taken at new diagnosis, from a patient treated with antithyroid drugs. The receptor set was obtained from a woman in her forties or fifties with Graves disease. Both conserved end residues are part of each CDR3. A D gene is named only where the DNA matches it firmly. Not every row has a clone size; where given, it reads once, few, many or a size class.

j_call,clone_size,v_call,d_call,cdr3_aa,cdr3_nt
TRBJ1-4,NA,TRBV4-1,NA,CASSQGEGINEKLFF,TGCGCCAGCAGCCAAGGAGAAGGGATTAATGAAAAACTGTTTTTT
TRBJ1-2,many,TRBV28,TRBD1,CASSQTGGGYTF,TGTGCCAGCAGTCAAACAGGGGGAGGCTACACCTTC
TRBJ2-7,many,TRBV30,NA,CAWSQAYEQYF,TGTGCCTGGAGCCAGGCCTACGAGCAGTACTTC
TRBJ1-6,many,TRBV7-2,NA,CASSSRSSYNSPLHF,TGTGCCAGCAGCTCCAGAAGCTCCTATAATTCACCCCTCCACTTT
TRBJ1-2,few,TRBV6-1,NA,CASSPGPWGYTF,TGTGCCAGCAGTCCGGGGCCTTGGGGCTACACCTTC
TRBJ2-1,many,TRBV6-1,NA,CASSGYWYKQFF,TGTGCCAGCAGTGGCTACTGGTATAAGCAGTTCTTC
TRBJ2-7,NA,TRBV20-1,NA,CSARDSQHGPSYEQYF,TGCAGTGCTAGAGATTCCCAACATGGGCCTTCTTACGAGCAGTACTTC
TRBJ2-1,NA,TRBV19,NA,CASSMWTVPNEQFF,TGTGCCAGTAGTATGTGGACAGTACCCAATGAGCAGTTCTTC
TRBJ2-7,many,TRBV28,NA,CASRESPRHYEQYF,TGTGCCAGCAGGGAGTCACCTCGACATTACGAGCAGTACTTC
TRBJ1-1,many,TRBV5-1,NA,CASSLGQTGNTEAFF,TGCGCCAGCAGCTTGGGACAGACAGGGAACACTGAAGCTTTCTTT
TRBJ1-2,many,TRBV28,NA,CASKPGRSGGYGYTF,TGTGCCAGCAAACCCGGACGCTCAGGCGGCTATGGCTACACCTTC
TRBJ2-5,NA,TRBV6-1,TRBD1,CANRRGQGCQETQYF,TGTGCCAACAGGAGGGGACAGGGGTGCCAAGAGACCCAGTACTTC
TRBJ1-2,many,TRBV6-1,NA,CASSVLGESYGYTF,TGTGCCAGCAGTGTCCTGGGGGAAAGCTATGGCTACACCTTC
TRBJ2-5,many,TRBV18,NA,CASSPIGQETQYF,TGTGCCAGCTCCCCAATTGGGCAAGAGACCCAGTACTTC
TRBJ1-2,few,TRBV9,TRBD1,CASSGQQGAEGYTF,TGTGCCAGCAGCGGACAACAGGGGGCAGAAGGCTACACCTTC
TRBJ1-1,NA,TRBV6-1,NA,CASATRGAFF,TGTGCCAGCGCTACTAGGGGGGCTTTCTTT
TRBJ1-5,many,TRBV2,NA,CASAGGGSGNQPQHF,TGTGCCAGCGCGGGGGGGGGGTCGGGCAATCAGCCCCAGCATTTT
TRBJ2-1,NA,TRBV6-2/TRBV6-3,TRBD2,CASKGLSGGYNEQFF,TGTGCCAGCAAGGGTTTAAGCGGGGGGTACAATGAGCAGTTCTTC
TRBJ1-1,many,TRBV6-1,TRBD1,CASSIPRSRRQGYMNTEAFF,TGTGCCAGCAGTATCCCCCGGAGCCGTAGACAGGGGTATATGAACACTGAAGCTTTCTTT
TRBJ2-1,few,TRBV29-1,NA,CSVTYQPPEQFF,TGCAGCGTTACTTACCAGCCCCCCGAGCAGTTCTTC
TRBJ2-1,NA,TRBV6-5,TRBD1,CASSWAGTGGNEQFF,TGTGCCAGCAGTTGGGCCGGGACAGGGGGCAATGAGCAGTTCTTC
TRBJ1-1,many,TRBV12-5,NA,CASGLVNLRQKAFF,TGTGCTAGTGGTTTGGTAAATTTAAGACAAAAAGCTTTCTTT
TRBJ2-7,few,TRBV12-3/TRBV12-4,TRBD1,CASSPGQGDEQYF,TGTGCCAGCAGTCCAGGACAGGGTGACGAGCAGTACTTC
TRBJ1-2,many,TRBV29-1,NA,CSAPGRTTGYTF,TGCAGCGCTCCGGGACGAACGACCGGCTACACCTTC
TRBJ2-3,many,TRBV10-3,TRBD2,CAISEAGSGGTQYF,TGTGCCATCAGTGAGGCGGGAAGCGGGGGAACGCAGTATTTT
TRBJ2-1,few,TRBV11-3,TRBD2,CASSSRAGGFNEQFF,TGTGCCAGCAGCTCAAGAGCGGGGGGGTTTAATGAGCAGTTCTTC
TRBJ2-1,NA,TRBV20-1,NA,CSARSPGGELMGEQFF,TGCAGTGCTAGATCCCCTGGTGGGGAGTTGATGGGTGAGCAGTTCTTC
TRBJ1-1,NA,TRBV5-6,TRBD1,CANSSDRGQTEAFF,TGTGCCAACAGCTCAGACAGGGGGCAAACTGAAGCTTTCTTT
TRBJ2-3,many,TRBV12-3/TRBV12-4,NA,CASSSLSQLDTQYF,TGTGCCAGCAGTTCTCTCTCACAGTTGGATACGCAGTATTTT
TRBJ1-1,many,TRBV12-3/TRBV12-4,NA,CASSPQALDTEAFF,TGTGCCAGCAGTCCACAGGCCTTGGACACTGAAGCTTTCTTT
TRBJ2-2,NA,TRBV7-3,NA,CASSLYTGGTGELFF,TGTGCCAGCAGCTTGTATACTGGAGGGACCGGGGAGCTGTTTTTT
TRBJ1-4,NA,TRBV9,NA,CASSVDGTGGEKLFF,TGTGCCAGCAGCGTAGATGGGACGGGGGGCGAAAAACTGTTTTTT
TRBJ2-2,NA,TRBV19,TRBD1,CASSIRLRGTGELFF,TGTGCCAGTAGTATCCGCCTCAGGGGGACCGGGGAGCTGTTTTTT
TRBJ2-1,NA,TRBV7-7,TRBD2,CASRVGGSNEQFF,TGTGCCTCAAGGGTGGGGGGGTCAAATGAGCAGTTCTTC
TRBJ1-3,few,TRBV7-2,NA,CASSPDDGRRWGSGNTIYF,TGTGCCAGCAGCCCCGATGATGGCCGACGGTGGGGGTCTGGAAACACCATATATTTT
TRBJ1-4,few,TRBV12-3/TRBV12-4,NA,CASSLGRTATNEKLFF,TGTGCCAGCAGTTTAGGGCGTACCGCAACTAATGAAAAACTGTTTTTT
TRBJ1-1,many,TRBV11-2,NA,CASSRVGQTEAFF,TGTGCCAGCAGCCGAGTAGGTCAGACTGAAGCTTTCTTT
TRBJ2-5,NA,TRBV11-2,TRBD2,CASSLGRASGSRETQYF,TGTGCCAGCAGCTTAGGGAGGGCTAGCGGGAGCCGGGAGACCCAGTACTTC
TRBJ1-3,NA,TRBV6-1,NA,CATRRGGEGNTIYF,TGTGCCACAAGGCGCGGCGGTGAGGGAAACACCATATATTTT
TRBJ1-2,many,TRBV12-3/TRBV12-4,TRBD1,CASSPQGAGYTF,TGTGCCAGCAGTCCCCAGGGGGCTGGCTACACCTTC
TRBJ1-2,few,TRBV29-1,NA,CSVVTGTFWGYTF,TGCAGCGTTGTCACCGGGACCTTTTGGGGCTACACCTTC
TRBJ1-1,many,TRBV5-1,TRBD1,CASSVSGGWTEAFF,TGCGCCAGCAGCGTCTCAGGGGGCTGGACTGAAGCTTTCTTT
TRBJ2-2,many,TRBV11-2,TRBD1,CASSLVQGAPTGELFF,TGTGCCAGCAGCTTAGTCCAGGGGGCGCCCACCGGGGAGCTGTTTTTT
TRBJ1-2,few,TRBV5-4,TRBD1,CASSWSPGTGDDGYTF,TGTGCCAGCAGCTGGTCTCCCGGGACAGGGGATGATGGCTACACCTTC
TRBJ1-1,many,TRBV5-1,NA,CASSLDFVNTEAFF,TGCGCCAGCAGCTTGGATTTCGTGAACACTGAAGCTTTCTTT
TRBJ1-1,NA,TRBV5-5,NA,CASSLDWGLGDTEAFF,TGTGCCAGCAGCTTGGATTGGGGGTTGGGGGACACTGAAGCTTTCTTT
TRBJ2-7,NA,TRBV3-1,NA,CASSQDSGSTRQYF,TGTGCCAGCAGCCAAGATAGCGGTTCGACTCGGCAGTACTTC
TRBJ2-7,many,TRBV12-3/TRBV12-4,TRBD1,CASSRTGTYEQYF,TGTGCCAGCAGTCGGACAGGGACCTACGAGCAGTACTTC
TRBJ2-1,NA,TRBV5-4,TRBD1,CASSLSRQGSPYNEQFF,TGTGCCAGCAGCTTATCTCGACAGGGTTCCCCCTACAATGAGCAGTTCTTC
TRBJ2-7,many,TRBV2,TRBD1,CASSGRTGEHEQYF,TGTGCCAGCAGTGGGAGAACAGGGGAGCACGAGCAGTACTTC
TRBJ2-7,many,TRBV12-3/TRBV12-4,NA,CASSSLGGGYEQYF,TGTGCCAGCAGTTCCCTAGGAGGGGGCTACGAGCAGTACTTC
TRBJ2-5,few,TRBV10-3,NA,CAISEARETQYF,TGTGCCATCAGTGAGGCAAGAGAGACCCAGTACTTC
TRBJ1-6,many,TRBV9,TRBD1,CASSAGGTSNNSPLHF,TGTGCCAGCAGCGCAGGGGGGACAAGTAATAATTCACCCCTCCACTTT
TRBJ2-7,many,TRBV2,TRBD2,CASSVGRGGYEQYF,TGTGCCAGCAGTGTGGGGAGGGGAGGGTACGAGCAGTACTTC